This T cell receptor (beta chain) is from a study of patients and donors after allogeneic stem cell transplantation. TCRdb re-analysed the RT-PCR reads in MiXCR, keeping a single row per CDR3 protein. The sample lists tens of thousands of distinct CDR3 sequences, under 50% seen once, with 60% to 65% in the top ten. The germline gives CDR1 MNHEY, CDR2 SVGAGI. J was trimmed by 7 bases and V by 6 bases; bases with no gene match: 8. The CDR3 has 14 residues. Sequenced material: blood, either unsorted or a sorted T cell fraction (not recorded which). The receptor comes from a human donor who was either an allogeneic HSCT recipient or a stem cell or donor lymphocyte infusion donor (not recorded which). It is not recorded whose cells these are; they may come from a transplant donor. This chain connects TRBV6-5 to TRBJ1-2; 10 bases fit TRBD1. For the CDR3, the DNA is TGTGCCAGCAGCGAGGACAGGGGGTTGTCTGGCTACACCTTC. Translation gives CASSEDRGLSGYTF.